This TCR beta chain comes out of a study of blood T cell repertoires in COVID-19. Study-level information: Some COVID-19 samples were acute and others convalescent; all came from the United States, Italy and Spain. T cells, B-cell-depleted T cells, or PBMCs supplied cDNA or gDNA.

Only in-frame clones appear in the TCRdb table, and some are missing; sequencing was by immunoSEQ multiplex PCR. The data hold 150,000 to 200,000 clones, with roughly 82% observed a single time. Trimming took 4 bases from V and 8 from J, leaving 15 bases between them. Germline loops: CDR1 MNHEY, CDR2 SVGAGI. CDR3 length equals 15 residues. Enrollees, roughly 18 to 90 years old, lived in around 23 US areas. Clinical histories supplied by participants themselves formed the basis of cohort assignment. Sequencing was done on a sample of PBMCs or T cells enriched from blood (not recorded which). This chain joins TRBV6-5 and TRBJ1-6; D gene ambiguous. This clonotype was obtained from an older woman with acute COVID-19. The DNA for the CDR3 is TGTGCCAGCAGTTCGTCTACCAGGCTGTATTCACCCCTCCACTTT. Encoded protein: CASSSSTRLYSPLHF.